Listed here are 24 T cell receptor beta chains from one sample, sequenced in a study of beta chain features in type 1 diabetes. The whole isolated RNA underwent reverse transcription, so sequencing captured expressed TCRB transcripts. Assay: immunoSEQ multiplex PCR; the TCRdb copy retains only in-frame clones and omits some. The data show over 200,000 clones, approximately 11% seen once. General study points: Shortening of TCRB CDR3s, moderate but significant, appeared in all four CD4+ subsets of Type 1 diabetes patients.

Their antigen targets remain unknown. Sequencing was done on a sample of naive CD4+ T cells from blood. These receptor sequences come from a man aged 25-40 years with type 1 diabetes.

This clone has only a few counts. The rearrangement links TRBV19 to TRBJ2-2; 7 bases line up with TRBD1. V lost 7 bases, J lost 3 bases, and 5 bases stayed unmatched. This CDR3 region has 14 residues. Germline V CDR1 and CDR2: LNHDA, SQIVND (reference sequence). In DNA, the CDR3 is TGTGCCAGTAATAACAGGGGTGACACCGGGGAGCTGTTTTTT. Protein sequence: CASNNRGDTGELFF.

V is TRBV7-2 and J is TRBJ1-1; D uncertain. CDR3 length equals 12 residues. The germline V and J ends were trimmed by 5 bases and 6 bases, with 10 bases remaining between them. The V gene's germline CDR1 is SGHTA and CDR2 FQGNSA. Written as DNA, the CDR3 is TGTGCCAGCAGCGCAAGGAGGGCTGAAGCTTTCTTT. It codes for CASSARRAEAFF.

The chain links TRBV9 to TRBJ1-4; the D gene is possibly TRBD1 (6 bases). The CDR3 runs 15 residues. Trimming cost V 4 bases and J 7 bases, with 17 bases left between them. Germline-derived CDR1 and CDR2 are SGDLS and YYNGEE. The CDR3 reads CASSPQGRDGEKLFF. CDR3 bases: TGTGCCAGCAGCCCGCAGGGGAGGGATGGTGAAAAACTGTTTTTT.

This clone occurred a few times. This sequence joins TRBV7-3 and TRBJ2-1, with TRBD2 matching 11 bases. CDR1 is SGHTA, CDR2 FQGTGA, per germline. The CDR3 runs to 15 residues. J lost 5 bases, V lost 3 bases, and 3 bases had no gene match. The CDR3 region is CASSFSGGVDNEQFF. The CDR3 DNA is TGTGCCAGCAGCTTTAGCGGGGGGGTCGACAATGAGCAGTTCTTC.

There are a few counts of this clone. The chain links TRBV6-4 to TRBJ2-1; 7 nucleotides agree with TRBD1. Germline loops: CDR1 MRHNA, CDR2 SNTAGT. There are 17 residues in the CDR3. V dropped 1 base and J dropped 5; count of bases not matched to a gene: 11. The CDR3 spells CASSDFEPATGNNEQFF. The CDR3 DNA reads as TGTGCCAGCAGTGACTTCGAACCTGCGACAGGGAACAATGAGCAGTTCTTC.

This clone has more than one count but fewer than ten. The genes are TRBV18 and TRBJ2-7; D call uncertain. Looked up from germline, CDR1 is KGHSH and CDR2 is LQKENI. Deletions cut 0 bases from V and 0 bases from J, with 9 bases between. The CDR3 has 15 residues. CDR3 DNA: TGTGCCAGCTCACCACCGAGGCCCAGCTCCTACGAGCAGTACTTC. Translated: CASSPPRPSSYEQYF. The entire variable domain, with the rest obtained from reference TRBV18 and TRBJ2-7, is as follows: NAGVMQNPRHLVRRRGQEARLRCSPMKGHSHVYWYRQLPEEGLKFMVYLQKENIIDESGMPKERFSAEFPKEGPSILRIQQVVRGDSAAYFCASSPPRPSSYEQYFGPGTRLTVT.

This sequence joins TRBV28 and TRBJ1-2, with D possibly being TRBD1 (5 bases). The CDR3 has 14 amino acids. CDR1 MDHEN and CDR2 SYDVKM come from the germline V gene. The V and J ends lost 6 bases and 3 bases respectively, with 14 bases between them. CDR3 coding DNA: TGTGCCAGCAGCTCCGGGGGGAGCGACTATGGCTACACCTTC. Amino acids: CASSSGGSDYGYTF.

V gene TRBV29-1 combines with J gene TRBJ1-2; the D is unclear. The germline gives CDR1 SQVTM, CDR2 ANQGSEA. The V end lost 5 bases, the J end lost 0 bases, and 10 bases lay between the germline ends. This CDR3 spans 13 amino acids. The CDR3 coding sequence is TGCAGCGTTCGCACAGAACCTAACTATGGCTACACCTTC. Its protein product is CSVRTEPNYGYTF.

The rearrangement links TRBV2 to TRBJ2-5; tentatively, D is TRBD1 (7 bases). V lost 6 bases and J 5 bases, leaving 22 bases between the germline ends. Germline CDR1 is SNHLY and CDR2 is FYNNEI. The CDR3 runs 16 residues. In nucleotides, the CDR3 is TGTGCCAGCAGGCCTTTCGGGTCAGGGGGGAGGGAGACCCAGTACTTC. Its translation: CASRPFGSGGRETQYF.

This clone has a handful of counts. V usage is TRBV11-2 and J usage is TRBJ1-2; 8 nucleotides align to TRBD1. The CDR3 loop spans 14 amino acids. Losses at the gene ends were 7 bases for V and 3 bases for J; bases not matched to a gene: 7. Germline-derived CDR1 and CDR2 are SGHAT and FQNNGV. This CDR3 reads CASTFQGADYGYTF. The CDR3 nucleotides are TGTGCCAGCACTTTCCAGGGGGCGGACTATGGCTACACCTTC. The whole variable domain, remainder taken from reference TRBV11-2 and TRBJ1-2, is EAGVAQSPRYKIIEKRQSVAFWCNPISGHATLYWYQQILGQGPKLLIQFQNNGVVDDSQLPKDRFSAERLKGVDSTLKIQPAKLEDSAVYLCASTFQGADYGYTFGSGTRLTVV.

This clone was found a few times. The rearrangement uses TRBV7-3 and TRBJ2-5; 8 nucleotides agree with TRBD2. This CDR3 has 15 amino acids. The V segment lost 1 base and the J segment 5 bases; nucleotides outside the gene matches: 6. Germline V gives CDR1 SGHTA, CDR2 FQGTGA. This CDR3 is CASSLNGGAWETQYF. The DNA of the CDR3 is TGTGCCAGCAGCTTAAACGGGGGGGCCTGGGAGACCCAGTACTTC.

This chain joins TRBV7-6 and TRBJ2-5, with TRBD1 as a possible D gene (5 bases). From germline, CDR1 is SGHVS and CDR2 FNYEAQ. Trimming cost V 2 bases and J 5 bases, with 15 bases left between them. The CDR3 spans 15 residues. Here the CDR3 DNA reads TGTGCCAGCAGCTTATCAGGGTTTGGGTCGGAGACCCAGTACTTC. Protein sequence: CASSLSGFGSETQYF.

This chain uses TRBV9 with TRBJ1-4; 9 bases fit TRBD1. CDR1 and CDR2 from the germline V gene are SGDLS and YYNGEE. The trim removed 5 bases at V and 0 bases at J, leaving 11 bases unmatched. The CDR3 runs to 18 residues. The DNA of the CDR3 is TGTGCCAGCAGTCCCAGAGGGGACAGGGCGGCAACTAATGAAAAACTGTTTTTT. Amino acids: CASSPRGDRAATNEKLFF.

The chain recombines TRBV7-9 with TRBJ1-1, with 9 bases matching TRBD1. The CDR3 is 13 amino acids. Unmatched junction bases numbered 4, after V lost 7 bases and J lost 4 bases. The germline CDR1 and CDR2 sequences are SEHNR and FQNEAQ (reference sequence). The CDR3 bases are TGTGCCAGCAACCCGGGACAGGGCACTGAAGCTTTCTTT. Translated, it gives CASNPGQGTEAFF. Supplemented by reference TRBV7-9 and TRBJ1-1, the full variable domain reads DTGVSQNPRHKITKRGQNVTFRCDPISEHNRLYWYRQTLGQGPEFLTYFQNEAQLEKSRLLSDRFSAERPKGSFSTLEIQRTEQGDSAMYLCASNPGQGTEAFFGQGTRLTVV.

This clone was seen only a few times. Germline and junction disagree at one end, which may indicate a read error. The V and J genes are TRBV28 and TRBJ2-5; D possibly corresponds to TRBD1 (6 bases). CDR3 length: 14 amino acids. CDR1 and CDR2 (germline): MDHEN, SYDVKM. The chain's CDR3 is CASSFRGTRENQYF. The CDR3 DNA follows: TGTGCCAGCAGTTTCAGGGGCACACGCGAGAACCAGTACTTC.

This clone was observed a few times. The rearrangement links TRBV6-6 to TRBJ1-6; tentative D call: TRBD1 (5 bases). Germline V gene sequence: CDR1 MNHNY, CDR2 SVGAGI (reference sequence). The V and J ends lost 5 bases and 10 bases respectively, with 18 bases between them. The CDR3 is made up of 15 amino acids. CDR3 sequence: CASSNGQVAGSPLHF. CDR3 sequence (DNA): TGTGCCAGCAGTAACGGACAAGTCGCTGGGTCACCCCTCCACTTT.

This clone has more than one count but fewer than ten. The genes are TRBV7-2 and TRBJ2-5, with TRBD1 identical over 11 bases. The V and J ends lost 8 bases and 5 bases, in that order; junction bases with no gene match: 13. The CDR3 totals 16 residues. CDR1 and CDR2 from the germline V gene are SGHTA and FQGNSA. The CDR3 reads CASRFGWDRGGETQYF. DNA of the CDR3: TGTGCCAGCCGATTCGGCTGGGACAGGGGGGGGGAGACCCAGTACTTC.

This clone showed up just a few times. The chain carries TRBV4-2 and TRBJ1-4; D unresolved. CDR1 is LGHNA and CDR2 is YNFKEQ in the germline V gene. The CDR3 covers 16 residues. V dropped 1 base and J dropped 0 bases, with 9 bases sitting between them. The CDR3 sequence is CASSQVAPTTNEKLFF. The CDR3 bases are TGTGCCAGCAGCCAAGTAGCGCCCACAACTAATGAAAAACTGTTTTTT.

This rearrangement joins TRBV29-1 to TRBJ1-1; TRBD1 is a possible D gene (5 bases). Germline lookup yields CDR1 SQVTM and CDR2 ANQGSEA. Trimming pared 4 bases from V and 4 bases from J, leaving 7 bases between. This CDR3 region has 11 residues. The CDR3: CSVARVTEAFF. The CDR3, as DNA: TGCAGCGTTGCCAGGGTCACTGAAGCTTTCTTT.

The sample holds a few counts of this clone. This chain joins TRBV11-3 and TRBJ2-7; 7 bases map to TRBD2. The CDR3 contains 13 residues. Germline V gene sequence: CDR1 SGHNT, CDR2 YENEEA. V lost 3 bases, J lost 3 bases, and 2 bases stayed unmatched. The CDR3 bases are TGTGCCAGCAGCTTCGGCGGGGGCTACGAGCAGTACTTC. Translating it yields CASSFGGGYEQYF.

This clone has a count of ten or more. The rearrangement links TRBV29-1 to TRBJ1-1; possible D gene TRBD1, 5 bases. V was shortened by 3 bases and J by 2 bases, with 7 bases between the two germline ends. Germline V gene lookup returns CDR1 SQVTM and CDR2 ANQGSEA. The CDR3 is 12 amino acids. CDR3 DNA sequence: TGCAGCGTTGACGGGGGTAACACTGAAGCTTTCTTT. Protein product: CSVDGGNTEAFF.

The chain couples TRBV6-5 to TRBJ2-7, with 9 bases identical to TRBD1. V shed 7 bases and J 2 bases; nucleotides not matched to a gene: 3. The CDR3 contains 13 residues. CDR1 is MNHEY and CDR2 is SVGAGI in the germline V gene. DNA of the CDR3: TGTGCCAGCAAGAGACAGGGGGCCTACGAGCAGTACTTC. It is translated as CASKRQGAYEQYF.

This clone was counted between two and nine times. The chain employs TRBV2 and TRBJ2-1; TRBD1 agrees at 8 bases. The CDR3 spans 14 residues. The V and J ends lost 6 bases and 10 bases, in that order; junction bases with no gene match: 11. Germline CDR1 is SNHLY and CDR2 is FYNNEI. CDR3 DNA sequence: TGTGCCAGCAGCGAGAGGACAGGGCTACTAGAGCAGTTCTTC. Translated: CASSERTGLLEQFF. The full variable domain, in which reference TRBV2 and TRBJ2-1 provide the parts outside the CDR3, is EPEVTQTPSHQVTQMGQEVILRCVPISNHLYFYWYRQILGQKVEFLVSFYNNEISEKSEIFDDQFSVERPDGSNFTLKIRSTKLEDSAMYFCASSERTGLLEQFFGPGTRLTVL.

The gene calls are TRBV7-8 and TRBJ1-6, with D maybe TRBD1 (6 bases). V shed 4 bases and J shed 8 bases, with 9 bases lying between them. CDR1 is SGHVS and CDR2 is FQNEAQ in the germline V gene. There are 13 residues in the CDR3. CDR3 sequence: CASSYPGDSPLHF. The CDR3 bases are TGTGCCAGCAGCTATCCAGGGGATTCACCCCTCCACTTT.